This TCR beta chain derives from a study of blood T cell repertoires in COVID-19. The wider study: Sources were T cells, B-cell-depleted T cells, or PBMCs; the material itself was cDNA or gDNA.

Source study methods: Nucleated cell counts were estimated from reference gene primer amplification. Clones were sequenced by immunoSEQ multiplex PCR, and TCRdb holds only the in-frame ones, with some missing. V and J calls and clone size are as listed in that table; D and trimming were resolved from the DNA. The sample lists some 89,000 clones, less than 95% seen once, with approximately 1.5% in the top ten. The CDR3 has 18 amino acids. The germline gives CDR1 SGHTA, CDR2 FQGNSA. Trimming took off 1 base at V and 5 bases at J, with 23 bases between the two ends. Sequenced sample: peripheral blood. The clonotype originates from a man in his 60s with acute or convalescent COVID-19. The chain has TRBV7-2 and TRBJ1-2; D unresolved. In nucleotides, the CDR3 is TGTGCCAGCAGCTTAGAAGTGGGTTCGGGTCTTCGGCGTTATGGCTACACCTTC. Translated: CASSLEVGSGLRRYGYTF.